This TCR beta chain was recorded in a study of technical replicates of blood from several donors (dated by TCRdb to the late 2010s). This clone turned up a few times. The target of this receptor is not known. Base qualities are not recorded, but no much larger clone differs from it by a single base. Sequences MNHNY (CDR1) and SVGAGI (CDR2) are obtained from the germline V gene (reference sequence). The CDR3 starts with the cysteine, ends with the phenylalanine, and has 15 residues. The sequence is cut down to CDR3 DNA, 45 bases in frame from base 1. V is clipped by 0 bases and J by 0 bases, and the sequence between their germline boundaries is 6 bases long. The library was made by the immunoSEQ multiplex PCR assay. TCRdb provides this immuneACCESS table in a form limited to in-frame rearrangements. Some clones are lacking; in checked studies, under half of them reflect an unresolved V gene, and why the rest are absent is not known. For this sample the table gives tens of thousands of clones, of which approximately 93% were detected only once. The ten largest clones capture 0.2% to 0.25% of the sample.

This sequence uses TRBV6-6 and TRBJ1-3; the D gene cannot be resolved reliably. Sequencing was done on a sample of T cells isolated from PBMCs. This receptor was identified in a human donor in good health. The sequenced DNA: TGTGCCAGCAGTTACTCGACGGGCTCTGGAAACACCATATATTTT. Its amino acids are CASSYSTGSGNTIYF.